The 10 T cell receptor beta chains in this list originate from one sample, sequenced in a study of T cell changes during pregnancy in multiple sclerosis. Method: immunoSEQ multiplex PCR; TCRdb's copy keeps in-frame clones and lacks some. The sample holds about 31,000 clones, about nine tenths seen once. This sample comprised CD8+ T cells from peripheral blood mononuclear cells, obtained in the second trimester of pregnancy. These receptors all stem from a female donor with multiple sclerosis, enrolled in a pregnancy study.

This clone was counted a single time. The rearrangement links TRBV7-9 to TRBJ2-3; the D gene is possibly TRBD1 (5 bases). V lost 2 bases to trimming and J lost 3 bases, with 12 bases between them. The CDR3 totals 15 residues. Germline values: CDR1 SEHNR, CDR2 FQNEAQ (reference sequence). In nucleotides, the CDR3 is TGTGCCAGCAGCTTATCTGCAGGGCCGACAGATACGCAGTATTTT. As protein: CASSLSAGPTDTQYF. The variable domain in full, completed from reference TRBV7-9 and TRBJ2-3, reads DTGVSQNPRHKITKRGQNVTFRCDPISEHNRLYWYRQTLGQGPEFLTYFQNEAQLEKSRLLSDRFSAERPKGSFSTLEIQRTEQGDSAMYLCASSLSAGPTDTQYFGPGTRLTVL.

CDR3 coding DNA: TGTGCCGGGCAAGCGGGAAGCACAGATACGCAGTATTTT. Encoded protein: CAGQAGSTDTQYF. V is TRBV7-9 and J is TRBJ2-3, with 7 bases that match TRBD2. There are 13 residues in the CDR3. Unmatched junction bases numbered 5, after V lost 11 bases and J lost 0 bases. CDR1 and CDR2 (germline): SEHNR, FQNEAQ (reference sequence).

The V call is TRBV4-3, the J call TRBJ2-7, with a possible D match to TRBD2 (5 bases). CDR1 LGHNA and CDR2 YSLEER come from the germline V gene. This CDR3 region has 15 residues. Trimming cost V 0 bases and J 2 bases, with 11 bases left between them. This chain's CDR3 is CASSQDRENAYEQYF. CDR3 in DNA: TGCGCCAGCAGCCAAGATCGGGAAAATGCCTACGAGCAGTACTTC.

The chain combines TRBV7-9 with TRBJ1-1; tentative D call: TRBD1 (5 bases). Germline V CDR1 and CDR2: SEHNR, FQNEAQ (reference sequence). Between the trimmed V and J ends, which lost 8 bases and 5 bases, there was a span of 18 bases. The CDR3 covers 14 residues. This CDR3 reads CASEPWDGGTEAFF. The CDR3 DNA reads as TGTGCCAGCGAACCCTGGGACGGAGGGACTGAAGCTTTCTTT.

The chain recombines TRBV6-4 with TRBJ2-1; D uncertain. Germline lookup yields CDR1 MRHNA and CDR2 SNTAGT. V gave up 9 bases and J gave up 2 bases, with 26 bases separating them. This CDR3 is 18 amino acids long. The CDR3 DNA reads as TGTGCCAGACGAAAGAGCCCTCTTCTTTTAGTCCCCTACAATGAGCAGTTCTTC. As protein: CARRKSPLLLVPYNEQFF.

V usage is TRBV27 and J usage is TRBJ2-7; 10 nucleotides match TRBD1. V trimming: 2 bases; J trimming: 5 bases; junction bases outside the gene matches: 6. This CDR3 is built from 15 residues. Germline V gives CDR1 MNHEY, CDR2 SMNVEV (reference sequence). CDR3 sequence: CASSLILDRGDEQYF. The CDR3 DNA reads TGTGCCAGCAGTTTAATCTTGGACAGGGGGGACGAGCAGTACTTC.

This chain links TRBV27 with TRBJ1-1, with D tentatively TRBD1 (5 bases). CDR3 length: 14 residues. The V gene lost 2 bases and the J gene lost 2 bases, with 9 bases spanning the gap. Germline assignment: CDR1 MNHEY and CDR2 SMNVEV (reference sequence). For the CDR3, the DNA is TGTGCCAGCAGTTTAACAGGTCCTAACACTGAAGCTTTCTTT. Amino acids: CASSLTGPNTEAFF.

This chain uses TRBV6-5 with TRBJ1-2, with 7 bases lining up with TRBD1. CDR3 size: 14 residues. The germline V gene has CDR1 MNHEY and CDR2 SVGAGI. With V trimmed by 2 bases and J by 8 bases, 8 bases remained unmatched. The CDR3, as DNA: TGTGCCAGCAGTTACAGCGTCAGGGGGTCAGGCTACACCTTC. It is translated as CASSYSVRGSGYTF.

The rearrangement links TRBV28 to TRBJ2-7; D possibly corresponds to TRBD2 (6 bases). Germline CDR1 MDHEN, CDR2 SYDVKM. The CDR3 has 15 amino acids. V was cut by 2 bases and J by 2 bases, with 13 bases left in between. The CDR3 region is CASSLGLAITYEQYF. DNA of the CDR3: TGTGCCAGCAGTTTAGGGCTAGCGATTACCTACGAGCAGTACTTC.

This rearrangement joins TRBV14 to TRBJ2-1; D may be TRBD2 (6 bases). V was clipped by 0 bases and J by 7 bases, with 16 bases between them. CDR3 length: 16 residues. Germline loops: CDR1 SGHDN, CDR2 FVKESK. This CDR3 reads CASSQDREPPWNEQFF. DNA for the CDR3: TGTGCCAGCAGCCAAGATCGGGAGCCGCCCTGGAATGAGCAGTTCTTC.